What follows are 5 T cell receptor beta chains derived from one specimen sequenced in a study of post-analysis software for immune sequencing data. Their antigens are not known. The authors incorporated unique molecular identifiers into the TCR beta cDNA libraries. Via MiXCR, TCRdb re-called the PCR reads, giving one row per CDR3 protein. The sample lists about half a million distinct CDR3 sequences; 30% to 40% were seen once. Study outcomes and limitations: In patients, TRBV5-6, TRBV5-1 and TRBV20-1 belonged to about five TRBV segments found more frequently than in controls.

The source material was blood. Every receptor here comes from a girl between 2 and 17 years old with multiple sclerosis.

The J gene is TRBJ2-3, the V gene TRBV28, with D tentatively TRBD2 (6 bases). The germline gives CDR1 MDHEN, CDR2 SYDVKM. CDR3 length: 13 residues. With 5 bases removed from V and 5 bases from J, the gap between germline ends came to 11 bases. CDR3 loop: CASSPLGRDTQYF. CDR3 DNA sequence: TGTGCCAGCAGTCCCCTCGGGAGAGATACGCAGTATTTT.

In this sample, this clonotype turned up a few times. This rearrangement joins TRBV4-1 to TRBJ2-5; D is perhaps TRBD1 or TRBD2 (5 bases each). The CDR3 has 15 residues. Germline V gives CDR1 MGHRA, CDR2 YSYEKL. Trimming left V 6 bases short and J 1 base short, with 15 bases between. The CDR3 protein is CASRRVTGGQETQYF. CDR3 nucleotide sequence: TGCGCCAGCAGACGAGTGACTGGGGGCCAAGAGACCCAGTACTTC.

A few counts support this clonotype. V gene TRBV20-1 combines with J gene TRBJ2-5; D is possibly TRBD1 (6 bases). V lost 4 bases and J 6 bases, leaving 12 bases between the germline ends. The CDR3 length is 12 residues. Germline CDR1 and CDR2: DFQATT and SNEGSKA (reference sequence). The CDR3: CSAIQGTKTQYF. The DNA for the CDR3 is TGCAGTGCTATTCAGGGGACGAAGACCCAGTACTTC.

This clonotype was seen more than once but under ten times. This rearrangement joins TRBV4-1 to TRBJ2-5; D perhaps matches TRBD2 (7 bases). Matching the DNA end better, TRBJ2-7 makes the J call doubtful. From germline, CDR1 is MGHRA and CDR2 YSYEKL. The CDR3 consists of 14 residues. CDR3 residues: CASSQRGAFNEQYF. In DNA form, the CDR3 reads TGCGCCAGCAGCCAACGGGGGGCGTTTAACGAGCAGTACTTC.

Remarks on this clonotype: A much larger clone differs by one base, so this may be a read error. The chain combines TRBV7-3 with TRBJ2-3, with D perhaps matching TRBD2 (5 bases). CDR1 is SGHTA, CDR2 FQGTGA, per germline. CDR3 size: 16 residues. The DNA of the CDR3 is TGTGCCAGCAGCTTAGAGCTGACGTCTAGCACAGATACGCGGTATTTT. This gives the protein CASSLELTSSTDTRYF.